The 4 T cell receptor beta chains below were found in one sample sequenced in a study of cytotoxic CD8 clonotypes in ibrutinib-treated CLL. Some clones are missing from TCRdb's copy, which holds only in-frame ones; the method was immunoSEQ multiplex PCR. Altogether 190,000 or so clones are present, around 70% being singletons, with the ten largest covering roughly an eighth. The sample consisted of PBMCs, taken after 24 months of ibrutinib treatment. These TCRs come from a human donor with chronic lymphocytic leukemia.

The chain uses TRBV4-1 and TRBJ1-4, with 7 bases lining up with TRBD1. Looked up from germline, CDR1 is MGHRA and CDR2 is YSYEKL. V shed 7 bases and J 7 bases; nucleotides not matched to a gene: 9. The CDR3 contains 14 residues. In DNA, the CDR3 is TGCGCCAGCACCCCCGAGGGGGCAAGTGAAAAACTGTTTTTT. Its protein product is CASTPEGASEKLFF.

The genes are TRBV5-1 and TRBJ1-4; 8 bases align to TRBD1. In germline, CDR1 is SGHRS, CDR2 YFSETQ. The CDR3 has 16 amino acids. J gave up 4 bases and V 1 base, and 6 bases lay outside the gene matches. CDR3 sequence (DNA): TGCGCCAGCAGCTTGACCCTAGACAGGGGTAATGAAAAACTGTTTTTT. Protein sequence: CASSLTLDRGNEKLFF.

The rearrangement uses TRBV9 and TRBJ2-5, with 8 bases identical to TRBD1. The CDR3 sequence is 17 residues long. The germline CDR1 and CDR2 sequences are SGDLS and YYNGEE. Trimming cost V 4 bases and J 4 bases; bases outside gene matches: 15. CDR3 DNA: TGTGCCAGCAGCACCGGACAGGGCAGATCTTATGTAGAGACCCAGTACTTC. Translation: CASSTGQGRSYVETQYF.

This chain joins TRBV11-3 and TRBJ1-1, with TRBD1 identical over 10 bases. The CDR3 runs to 14 residues. From germline, CDR1 is SGHNT and CDR2 YENEEA. J was trimmed by 8 bases and V by 0 bases; bases with no gene match: 3. In DNA form, the CDR3 reads TGTGCCAGCAGCTTAGATCGGGACAGGGGCGAAGCTTTCTTT. It yields the protein CASSLDRDRGEAFF. Supplemented by reference TRBV11-3 and TRBJ1-1, the full variable domain reads EAGVVQSPRYKIIEKKQPVAFWCNPISGHNTLYWYLQNLGQGPELLIRYENEEAVDDSQLPKDRFSAERLKGVDSTLKIQPAELGDSAVYLCASSLDRDRGEAFFGQGTRLTVV.